Below, one TCR beta chain is given with its context. The CDR3 length is 11 residues. Germline CDR1 LGHNT, CDR2 FRNRAP. Trimming took 2 bases from V and 8 from J, leaving 3 bases between them. The data were obtained in a study of T cell changes during pregnancy in multiple sclerosis. The protocol was immunoSEQ multiplex PCR, while the TCRdb copy is restricted to in-frame clones and leaves out a portion. The table includes around 64,000 clones, more than 85% detected once. The sequence was obtained from a female donor with multiple sclerosis, enrolled in a pregnancy study. This sequence joins TRBV12-5 and TRBJ1-4; D ambiguous. The sample was CD8+ T cells from peripheral blood mononuclear cells, taken in the third trimester of pregnancy. This CDR3 is CASGLQEKLFF. Written as DNA, the CDR3 is TGTGCTAGTGGTTTGCAGGAAAAACTGTTTTTT.